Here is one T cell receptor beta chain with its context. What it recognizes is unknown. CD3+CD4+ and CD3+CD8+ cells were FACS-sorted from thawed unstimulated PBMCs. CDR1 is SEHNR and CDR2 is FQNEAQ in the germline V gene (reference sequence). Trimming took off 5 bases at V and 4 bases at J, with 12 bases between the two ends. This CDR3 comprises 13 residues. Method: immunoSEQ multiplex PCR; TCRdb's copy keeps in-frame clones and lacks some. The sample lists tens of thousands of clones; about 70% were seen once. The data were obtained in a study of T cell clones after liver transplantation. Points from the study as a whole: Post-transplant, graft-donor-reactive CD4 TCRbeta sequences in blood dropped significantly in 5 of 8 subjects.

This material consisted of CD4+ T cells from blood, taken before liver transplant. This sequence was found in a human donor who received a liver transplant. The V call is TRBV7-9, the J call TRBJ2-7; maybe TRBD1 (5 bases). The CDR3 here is CASSLRQPYEQYF. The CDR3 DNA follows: TGTGCCAGCAGCCTCCGACAGCCTTACGAGCAGTACTTC.